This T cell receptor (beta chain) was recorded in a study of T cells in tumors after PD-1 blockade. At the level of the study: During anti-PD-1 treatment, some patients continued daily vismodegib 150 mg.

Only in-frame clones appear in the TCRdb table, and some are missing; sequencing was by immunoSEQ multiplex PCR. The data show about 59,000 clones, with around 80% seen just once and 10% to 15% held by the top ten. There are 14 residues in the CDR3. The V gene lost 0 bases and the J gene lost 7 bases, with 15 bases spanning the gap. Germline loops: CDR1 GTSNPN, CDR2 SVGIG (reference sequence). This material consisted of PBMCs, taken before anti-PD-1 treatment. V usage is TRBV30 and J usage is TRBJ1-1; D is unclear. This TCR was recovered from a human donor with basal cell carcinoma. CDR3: CAWSVLRTSSEAFF. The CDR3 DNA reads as TGTGCCTGGAGTGTACTTAGGACGTCGAGTGAAGCTTTCTTT.